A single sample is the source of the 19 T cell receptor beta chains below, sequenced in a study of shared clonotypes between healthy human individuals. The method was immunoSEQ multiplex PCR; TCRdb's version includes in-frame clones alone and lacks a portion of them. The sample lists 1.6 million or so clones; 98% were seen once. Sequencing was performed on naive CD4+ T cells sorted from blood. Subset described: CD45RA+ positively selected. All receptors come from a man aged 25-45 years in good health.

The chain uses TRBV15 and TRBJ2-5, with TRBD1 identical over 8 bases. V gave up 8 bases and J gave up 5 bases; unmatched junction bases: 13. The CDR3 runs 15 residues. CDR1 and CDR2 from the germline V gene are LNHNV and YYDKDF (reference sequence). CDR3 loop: CATSGYGQGTETQYF. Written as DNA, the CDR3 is TGTGCCACCTCAGGATATGGACAGGGTACGGAGACCCAGTACTTC.

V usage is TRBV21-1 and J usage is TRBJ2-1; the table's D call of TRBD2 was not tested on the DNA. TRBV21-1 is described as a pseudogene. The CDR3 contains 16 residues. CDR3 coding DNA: TGTGCCAGCAGCAAAGAGCGGGAGGGCCCCTGGCATGAGCAGTTCTTC. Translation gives CASSKEREGPWHEQFF.

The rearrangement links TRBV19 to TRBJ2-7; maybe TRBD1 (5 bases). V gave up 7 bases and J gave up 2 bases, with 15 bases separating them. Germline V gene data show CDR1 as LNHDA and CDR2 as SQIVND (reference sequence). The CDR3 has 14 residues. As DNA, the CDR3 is TGTGCCAGTAACAGGTTTGTAGGGCCCTACGAGCAGTACTTC. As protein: CASNRFVGPYEQYF.

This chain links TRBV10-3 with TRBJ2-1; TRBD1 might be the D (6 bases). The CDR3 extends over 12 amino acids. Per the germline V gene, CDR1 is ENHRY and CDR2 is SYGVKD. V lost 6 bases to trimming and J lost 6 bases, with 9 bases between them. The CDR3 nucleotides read TGTGCCATCAGCCAGGGGATCAATGAGCAGTTCTTC. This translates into CAISQGINEQFF.

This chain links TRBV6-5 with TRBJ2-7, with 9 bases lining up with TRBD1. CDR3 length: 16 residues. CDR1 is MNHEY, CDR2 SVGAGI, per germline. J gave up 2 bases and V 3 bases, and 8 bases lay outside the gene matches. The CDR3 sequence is CASSYYRGLGTYEQYF. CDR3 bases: TGTGCCAGCAGTTATTACAGGGGGCTTGGGACCTACGAGCAGTACTTC.

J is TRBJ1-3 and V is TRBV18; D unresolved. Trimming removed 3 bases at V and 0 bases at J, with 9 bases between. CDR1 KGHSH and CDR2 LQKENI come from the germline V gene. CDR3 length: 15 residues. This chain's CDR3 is CASSPEVFSGNTIYF. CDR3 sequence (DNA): TGTGCCAGCTCACCCGAGGTCTTCTCTGGAAACACCATATATTTT.

CDR3 coding DNA: TGTGCCAGCCTCCATGGGACTAGATCTGAGCAGTTCTTC. Translating it yields CASLHGTRSEQFF. The chain links TRBV7-9 to TRBJ2-1, with TRBD2 identical over 8 bases. Germline loops: CDR1 SEHNR, CDR2 FQNEAQ (reference sequence). The CDR3 extends over 13 amino acids. The J segment lost 9 bases and the V segment lost 8 bases, leaving 9 bases of the junction unmatched.

As DNA, the CDR3 is TGCGCCAGCAGCAACCGGGACAGGAGCACCGGGGAGCTGTTTTTT. Amino acid sequence: CASSNRDRSTGELFF. The chain uses TRBV5-1 and TRBJ2-2; 8 bases align to TRBD1. CDR1 is SGHRS, CDR2 YFSETQ, per germline. The CDR3 runs 15 residues. Losses at the gene ends were 4 bases for V and 4 bases for J; bases not matched to a gene: 6.

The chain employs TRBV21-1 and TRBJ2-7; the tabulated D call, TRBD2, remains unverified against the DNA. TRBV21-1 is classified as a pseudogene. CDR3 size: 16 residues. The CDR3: CASSLRQEDSSYEQYF. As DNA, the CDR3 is TGTGCCAGCAGCCTCCGTCAGGAGGATTCGAGTTACGAGCAGTACTTC.

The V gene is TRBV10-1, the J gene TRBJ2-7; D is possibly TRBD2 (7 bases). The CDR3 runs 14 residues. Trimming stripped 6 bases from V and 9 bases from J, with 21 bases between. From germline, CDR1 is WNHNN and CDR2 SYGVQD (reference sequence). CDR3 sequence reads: CASSARDTGGGQYF. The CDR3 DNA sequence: TGCGCCAGCAGCGCCCGGGACACAGGCGGGGGGCAGTACTTC.

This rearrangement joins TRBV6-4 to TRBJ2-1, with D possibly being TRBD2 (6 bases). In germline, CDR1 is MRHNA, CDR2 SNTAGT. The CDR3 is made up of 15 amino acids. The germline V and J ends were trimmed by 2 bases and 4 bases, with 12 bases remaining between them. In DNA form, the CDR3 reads TGTGCCAGCAGTGACGGGCTAGCGCCTTACAATGAGCAGTTCTTC. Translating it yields CASSDGLAPYNEQFF.

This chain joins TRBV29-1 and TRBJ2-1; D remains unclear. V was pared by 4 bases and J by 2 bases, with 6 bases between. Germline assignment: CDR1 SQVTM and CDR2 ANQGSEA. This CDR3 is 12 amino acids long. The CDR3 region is CSVVGPYNEQFF. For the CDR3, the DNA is TGCAGCGTTGTAGGGCCCTACAATGAGCAGTTCTTC.

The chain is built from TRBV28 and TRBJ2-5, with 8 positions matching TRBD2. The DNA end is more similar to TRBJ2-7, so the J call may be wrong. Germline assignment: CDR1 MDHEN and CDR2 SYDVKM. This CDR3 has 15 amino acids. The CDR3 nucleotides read TGTGCCAGCCGGAATCGGGAGGGCTGGGGTAACGAGCAGTACTTC. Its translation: CASRNREGWGNEQYF.

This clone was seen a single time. As DNA, the CDR3 is TGTGCCAGCAATCTACGGGGTCGAGCCAAAAACATTCAGTACTTC. Amino acid sequence: CASNLRGRAKNIQYF. This chain connects TRBV2 to TRBJ2-4; D is perhaps TRBD2 (5 bases). V was shortened by 7 bases and J by 0 bases, with 13 bases between the two germline ends. The CDR3 totals 15 residues. Germline loops: CDR1 SNHLY, CDR2 FYNNEI.

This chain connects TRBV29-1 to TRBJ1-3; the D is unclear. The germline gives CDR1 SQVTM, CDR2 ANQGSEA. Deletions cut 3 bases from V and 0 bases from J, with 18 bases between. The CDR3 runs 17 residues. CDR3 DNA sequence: TGCAGCGTTGATGTAGGGCAAGGCCGATACTCTGGAAACACCATATATTTT. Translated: CSVDVGQGRYSGNTIYF.

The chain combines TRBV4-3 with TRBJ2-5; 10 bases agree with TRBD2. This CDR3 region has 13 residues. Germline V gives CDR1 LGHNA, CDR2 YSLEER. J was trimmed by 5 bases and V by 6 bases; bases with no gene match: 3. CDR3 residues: CASRLAGSETQYF. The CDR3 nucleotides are TGCGCCAGCAGACTAGCGGGATCGGAGACCCAGTACTTC.

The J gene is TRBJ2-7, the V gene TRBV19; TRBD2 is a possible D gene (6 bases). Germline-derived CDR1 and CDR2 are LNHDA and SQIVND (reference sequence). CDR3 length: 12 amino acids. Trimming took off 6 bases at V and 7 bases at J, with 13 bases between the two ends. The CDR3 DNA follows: TGTGCCAGTAGCAGACTAGTAGGTGAGCAGTACTTC. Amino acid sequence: CASSRLVGEQYF. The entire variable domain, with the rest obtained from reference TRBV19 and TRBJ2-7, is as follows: DGGITQSPKYLFRKEGQNVTLSCEQNLNHDAMYWYRQDPGQGLRLIYYSQIVNDFQKGDIAEGYSVSREKKESFPLTVTSAQKNPTAFYLCASSRLVGEQYFGPGTRLTVT.

The CDR3 protein is CASSTRRTSGLDTQYF. The CDR3 nucleotides are TGTGCCAGCAGCACCAGGAGGACTAGCGGGTTAGATACGCAGTATTTT. This chain uses TRBV11-2 with TRBJ2-3; 11 nucleotides agree with TRBD2. The CDR3 is 16 residues long. Trimming took 5 bases from V and 5 from J; bases not matched to a gene: 9. Per the germline V gene, CDR1 is SGHAT and CDR2 is FQNNGV.

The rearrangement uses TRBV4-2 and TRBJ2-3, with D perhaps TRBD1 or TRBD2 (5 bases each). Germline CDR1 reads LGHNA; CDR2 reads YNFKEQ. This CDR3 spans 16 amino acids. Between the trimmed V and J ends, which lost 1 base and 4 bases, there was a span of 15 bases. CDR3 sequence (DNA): TGTGCCAGCAGCCAAGGAGGATCAGGGAGCCCAGATACGCAGTATTTT. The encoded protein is CASSQGGSGSPDTQYF.